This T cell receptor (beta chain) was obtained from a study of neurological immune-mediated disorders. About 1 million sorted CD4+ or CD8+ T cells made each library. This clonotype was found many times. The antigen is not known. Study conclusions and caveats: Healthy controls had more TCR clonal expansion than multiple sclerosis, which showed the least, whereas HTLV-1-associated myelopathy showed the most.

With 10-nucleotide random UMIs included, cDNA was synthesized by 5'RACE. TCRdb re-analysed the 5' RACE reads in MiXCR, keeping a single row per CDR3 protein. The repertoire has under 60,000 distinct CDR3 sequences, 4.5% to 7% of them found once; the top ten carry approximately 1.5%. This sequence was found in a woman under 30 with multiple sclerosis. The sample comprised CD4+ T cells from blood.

Here the CDR3 reads CSATDRADSPLHF. CDR3 DNA sequence: TGCAGTGCCACGGACAGGGCTGATTCACCCCTCCACTTT. The chain joins TRBV20-1 to TRBJ1-6, with 8 bases matching TRBD1. The V segment lost 6 bases and the J segment 8 bases; nucleotides outside the gene matches: 6. This CDR3 has 13 amino acids. CDR1 is DFQATT, CDR2 SNEGSKA, per germline (reference sequence).